What follows is one TCR beta chain and its context. Other DNA sequences in this sample translate to the same CDR3. The authors loaded around 190 ng DNA, approximately 30,000 T cell genomes, into sorted-subset replicate PCRs. Clones were read by immunoSEQ multiplex PCR, and TCRdb kept only the in-frame ones, dropping some. The repertoire holds about 2 million clones, with 85% to 95% as singletons. The sample is drawn from a study of shared clonotypes between healthy human individuals. Naive CD8 cells were CD45RO-negative, positively selected for CCR7, excluding terminally differentiated effector memory CD45RA+ cells. Donors were Caucasian adults residing in Nashville, Tennessee, USA. The CDR3 is 14 residues long. From germline, CDR1 is MNHEY and CDR2 SVGAGI. The germline V and J ends were trimmed by 0 bases and 4 bases, with 6 bases remaining between them.

This clonotype was sampled from a man aged 18 to 29 in good health. J is TRBJ1-4 and V is TRBV6-5; D gene uncertain. The sample consisted of naive CD8+ T cells sorted from blood. The CDR3 nucleotides are TGTGCCAGCAGTTACTCGGAGGGTAATGAAAAACTGTTTTTT. As protein: CASSYSEGNEKLFF.